This T cell receptor (beta chain) emerged from a study of blood T cell repertoires in COVID-19. The CDR3 loop spans 13 amino acids. Germline-derived CDR1 and CDR2 are SGHDT and YYEEEE. V was clipped by 7 bases and J by 5 bases; unmatched bases: 6. Living in 24 US areas, the participants were between roughly 18 and 90 years of age. This clone was seen only once. Profiled with immunoSEQ multiplex PCR; TCRdb holds only in-frame clones, not every one. The sample includes some 300,000 clones, 89% of them seen just once. Sequencing was carried out using PBMCs or T cells enriched from blood (not recorded which). The V call is TRBV5-6, the J call TRBJ2-1; 7 bases map to TRBD1. The TCR comes from a woman aged 50 to 60 who had been exposed to COVID-19. The CDR3 here is CASSRGINNEQFF. CDR3 nucleotides: TGTGCCAGCTCCAGGGGGATCAACAATGAGCAGTTCTTC.